This T cell receptor (beta chain) was sequenced in a study of radiation and T cells in renal cell carcinoma. CDR1 and CDR2 (germline): SGHRS, YFSETQ. The CDR3 loop spans 17 amino acids. V was shortened by 0 bases and J by 0 bases, with 10 bases between the two germline ends. In regard to this clone: No antigen is known for it.

Study results and limitations: No pretreatment tumor biopsies were available for baseline clonotypes.

Time point specified: blood 4 weeks post-SBRT, at nephrectomy. As for treatment: 15 Gy SBRT to primary tumor, nephrectomy 4 weeks later. Nephrectomy followed 15 Gy stereotactic body radiation by 4 weeks. Data came from immunoSEQ multiplex PCR; TCRdb stores just in-frame clones and leaves some out. The sample includes around 94,000 clones, 85% of them seen just once. Material: blood, obtained from a patient whose treatment included radiotherapy and nephrectomy. The gene calls are TRBV5-1 and TRBJ2-6; D remains unclear. This TCR came from a man in his fifties with renal cell carcinoma. This CDR3 is CASSLVHLGSGANVLTF. CDR3 DNA: TGCGCCAGCAGCTTGGTACATCTAGGCTCTGGGGCCAACGTCCTGACTTTC.